This T cell receptor beta chain was recovered during a study of blood T cell repertoires in COVID-19. At the level of the study: In each case, the material was cDNA or gDNA derived from T cells, B-cell-depleted T cells, or PBMCs.

The CDR3 loop spans 15 amino acids. The V gene end was trimmed by 6 bases and the J gene end by 5 bases; junction bases not matched to a gene: 5. Germline CDR1 LGHDT, CDR2 YNNKEL (reference sequence). Data came from immunoSEQ multiplex PCR; TCRdb stores just in-frame clones and leaves some out. Of approximately 220,000 clones detected, around four fifths appear once; the ten largest clones hold 4.8%. This clone appeared once. Participants' reported clinical history set cohort assignment. Sequenced input: PBMCs or T cells enriched from blood (not recorded which). The chain uses TRBV3-1 (or the pseudogene TRBV3-2) and TRBJ2-3; 13 nucleotides align to TRBD2. This TCR derives from a woman in her forties or fifties who had been exposed to COVID-19. This chain's CDR3 is CASSSTSGGLDTQYF. As DNA, the CDR3 is TGTGCCAGCAGTTCGACTAGCGGGGGGCTAGATACGCAGTATTTT.